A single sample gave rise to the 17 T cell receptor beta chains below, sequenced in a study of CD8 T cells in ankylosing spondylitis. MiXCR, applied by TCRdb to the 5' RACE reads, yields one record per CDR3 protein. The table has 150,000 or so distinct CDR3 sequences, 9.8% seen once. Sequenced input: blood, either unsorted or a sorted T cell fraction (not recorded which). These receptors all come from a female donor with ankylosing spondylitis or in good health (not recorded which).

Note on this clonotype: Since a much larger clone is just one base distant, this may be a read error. The CDR3 sequence is CACSQEGGGNEQFF. DNA of the CDR3: TGCGCCTGCAGCCAAGAGGGCGGTGGGAATGAGCAGTTCTTC. The chain recombines TRBV4-3 with TRBJ2-1; D possibly corresponds to TRBD2 (5 bases). The CDR3 is made up of 14 amino acids. The V gene's germline CDR1 is LGHNA and CDR2 YSLEER.

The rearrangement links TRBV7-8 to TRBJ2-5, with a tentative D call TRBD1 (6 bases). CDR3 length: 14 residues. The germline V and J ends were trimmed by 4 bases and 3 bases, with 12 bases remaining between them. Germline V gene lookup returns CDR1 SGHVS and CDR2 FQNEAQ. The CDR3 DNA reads TGTGCCAGCAGCTCCTCCTCAGGGGAAGAGACCCAGTACTTC. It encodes CASSSSSGEETQYF.

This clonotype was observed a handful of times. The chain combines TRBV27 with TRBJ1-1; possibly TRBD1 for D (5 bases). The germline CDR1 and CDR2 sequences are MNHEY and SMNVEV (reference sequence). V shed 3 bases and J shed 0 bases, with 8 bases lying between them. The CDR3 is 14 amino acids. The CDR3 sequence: CASSFGALNTEAFF. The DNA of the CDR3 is TGTGCCAGCAGTTTCGGGGCGTTGAACACTGAAGCTTTCTTT.

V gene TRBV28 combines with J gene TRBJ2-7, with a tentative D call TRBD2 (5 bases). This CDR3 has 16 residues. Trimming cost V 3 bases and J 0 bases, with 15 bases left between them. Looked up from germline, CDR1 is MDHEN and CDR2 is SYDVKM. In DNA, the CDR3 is TGTGCCAGCAGTTTCGGTTCCGAGGGCAGCTCCTACGAGCAGTACTTC. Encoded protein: CASSFGSEGSSYEQYF.

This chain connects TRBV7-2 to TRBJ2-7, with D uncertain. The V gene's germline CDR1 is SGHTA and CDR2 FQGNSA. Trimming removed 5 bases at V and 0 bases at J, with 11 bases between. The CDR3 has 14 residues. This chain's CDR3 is CASSNGPYSYEQYF. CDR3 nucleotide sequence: TGTGCCAGCAGCAACGGACCATACTCCTACGAGCAGTACTTC.

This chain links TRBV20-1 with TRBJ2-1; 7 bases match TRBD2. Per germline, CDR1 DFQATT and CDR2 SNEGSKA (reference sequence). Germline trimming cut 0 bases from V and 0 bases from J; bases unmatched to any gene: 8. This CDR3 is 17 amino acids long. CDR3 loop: CSARDGGSQSSYNEQFF. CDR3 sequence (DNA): TGCAGTGCTAGAGATGGCGGGAGTCAGAGCTCCTACAATGAGCAGTTCTTC.

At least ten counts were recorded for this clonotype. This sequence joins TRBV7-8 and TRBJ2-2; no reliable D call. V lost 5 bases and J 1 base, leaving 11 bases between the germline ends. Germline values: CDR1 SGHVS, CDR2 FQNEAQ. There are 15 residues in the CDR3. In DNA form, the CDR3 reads TGTGCCAGCAGCGACTCCAACCTGAACACCGGGGAGCTGTTTTTT. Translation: CASSDSNLNTGELFF. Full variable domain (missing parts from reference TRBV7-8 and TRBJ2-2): GAGVSQSPRYKVAKRGQDVALRCDPISGHVSLFWYQQALGQGPEFLTYFQNEAQLDKSGLPSDRFFAERPEGSVSTLKIQRTQQEDSAVYLCASSDSNLNTGELFFGEGSRLTVL.

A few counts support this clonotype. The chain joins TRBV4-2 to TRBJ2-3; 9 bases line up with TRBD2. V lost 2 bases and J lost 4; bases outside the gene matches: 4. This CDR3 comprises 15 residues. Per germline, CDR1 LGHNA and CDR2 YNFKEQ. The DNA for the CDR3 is TGTGCCAGCAGCCAATCCAGCGGGAGGCCAGATACGCAGTATTTT. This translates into CASSQSSGRPDTQYF.

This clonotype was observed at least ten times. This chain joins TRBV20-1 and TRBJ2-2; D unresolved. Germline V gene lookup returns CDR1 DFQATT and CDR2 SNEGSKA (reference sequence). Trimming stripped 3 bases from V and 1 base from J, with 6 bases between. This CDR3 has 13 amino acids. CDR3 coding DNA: TGCAGTGCTAGGTCAGGGAACACCGGGGAGCTGTTTTTT. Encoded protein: CSARSGNTGELFF.

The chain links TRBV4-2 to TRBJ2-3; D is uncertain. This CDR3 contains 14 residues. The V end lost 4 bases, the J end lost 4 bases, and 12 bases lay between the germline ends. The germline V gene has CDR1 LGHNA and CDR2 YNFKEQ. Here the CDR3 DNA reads TGTGCCAGCAGCCCTGGGGTGGCGCCAGATACGCAGTATTTT. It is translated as CASSPGVAPDTQYF.

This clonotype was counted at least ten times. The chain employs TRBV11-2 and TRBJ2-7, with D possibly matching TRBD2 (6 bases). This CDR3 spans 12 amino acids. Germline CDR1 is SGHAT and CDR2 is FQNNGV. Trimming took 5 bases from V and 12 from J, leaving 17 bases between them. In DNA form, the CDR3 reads TGTGCCAGCAGCCTTGGAGGGTACTACCCGTACTTC. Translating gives CASSLGGYYPYF. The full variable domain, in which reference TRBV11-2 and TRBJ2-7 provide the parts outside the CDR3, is EAGVAQSPRYKIIEKRQSVAFWCNPISGHATLYWYQQILGQGPKLLIQFQNNGVVDDSQLPKDRFSAERLKGVDSTLKIQPAKLEDSAVYLCASSLGGYYPYFGPGTRLTVT.

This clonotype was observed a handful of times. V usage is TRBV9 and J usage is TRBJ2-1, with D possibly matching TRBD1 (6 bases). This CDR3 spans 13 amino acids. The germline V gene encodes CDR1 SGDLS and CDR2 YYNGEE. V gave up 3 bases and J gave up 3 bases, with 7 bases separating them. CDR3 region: CASSGTDYNEQFF. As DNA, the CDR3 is TGTGCCAGCAGCGGGACAGACTACAATGAGCAGTTCTTC.

The CDR3 reads CSATGEWDNEQFF. The CDR3, as DNA: TGCAGTGCCACAGGGGAATGGGACAATGAGCAGTTCTTC. The chain uses TRBV20-1 and TRBJ2-1, with 7 bases fitting TRBD1. The junction had 7 bases not matched to a gene; V was cut back by 6 bases and J by 5 bases. CDR1 is DFQATT and CDR2 is SNEGSKA in the germline V gene (reference sequence). The CDR3 is made up of 13 amino acids.

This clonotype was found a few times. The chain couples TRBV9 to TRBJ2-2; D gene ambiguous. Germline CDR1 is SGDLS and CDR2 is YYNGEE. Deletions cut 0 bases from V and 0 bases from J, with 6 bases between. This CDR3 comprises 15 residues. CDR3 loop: CASSVGSSNTGELFF. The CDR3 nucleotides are TGTGCCAGCAGCGTAGGCTCCTCGAACACCGGGGAGCTGTTTTTT.

As DNA, the CDR3 is TGTGCCAGCAGGACAGGCCGGGGCGGGTACGAGCAGTACTTC. It translates to CASRTGRGGYEQYF. The rearrangement uses TRBV6-1 and TRBJ2-7; weak D call: TRBD1 (6 bases). This CDR3 spans 14 amino acids. V was shortened by 6 bases and J by 4 bases, with 16 bases between the two germline ends. Per the germline V gene, CDR1 is MNHNS and CDR2 is SASEGT.

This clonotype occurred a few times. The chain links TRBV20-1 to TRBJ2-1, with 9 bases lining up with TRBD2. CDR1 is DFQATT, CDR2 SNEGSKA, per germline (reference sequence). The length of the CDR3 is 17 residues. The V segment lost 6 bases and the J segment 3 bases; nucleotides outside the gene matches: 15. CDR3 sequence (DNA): TGCAGTGCACGGGAAAGCGAAGCGGGAGGTATCTACAATGAGCAGTTCTTC. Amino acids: CSARESEAGGIYNEQFF.

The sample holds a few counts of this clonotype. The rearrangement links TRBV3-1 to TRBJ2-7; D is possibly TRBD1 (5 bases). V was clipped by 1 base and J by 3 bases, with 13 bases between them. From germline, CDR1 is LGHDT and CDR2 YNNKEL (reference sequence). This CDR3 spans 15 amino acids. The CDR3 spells CASSQGQGRVYEQYF. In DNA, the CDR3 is TGTGCCAGCAGCCAAGGGCAGGGTCGTGTCTACGAGCAGTACTTC.